This T cell receptor (beta chain) derives from a study of OX40 agonist ivuxolimab in advanced cancers. At the level of the study: Prior anti-PD-1, anti-PD-L1 or anti-CTLA-4 therapy was allowed; 40% to 50% had some.

The ends were cut back, 5 bases at V and 0 bases at J, with 11 bases in the middle. This CDR3 comprises 15 residues. The germline V gene encodes CDR1 MNHNS and CDR2 SASEGT. Some clones are missing from TCRdb's copy, which holds only in-frame ones; the method was immunoSEQ multiplex PCR. The data contain 55,000 to 80,000 clones, 86% of them singletons. Study results and caveats: Averaging showed that CD8+ T cells had more expanded clones than CD4+ did. Dose levels from 0.1 to 3.0 mg/kg saw CD4+ and CD8+ blood T cells expand clonally by week 6.

About this clone: The antigen remains undetermined.

Exclusion applied to patients with autoimmune disease history or systemic immunosuppression. This sequence joins TRBV6-1 and TRBJ1-5; tentative D call: TRBD1 (5 bases). Sequenced here: CD4+ or CD8+ T cells sorted from blood, sampled in a trial of the OX40 agonist ivuxolimab. The clonotype comes from an adult with an advanced solid tumor such as melanoma, head and neck, liver or kidney cancer. This chain's CDR3 is CASSTSGASNQPQHF. For the CDR3, the DNA is TGTGCCAGCAGTACCTCCGGGGCTAGCAATCAGCCCCAGCATTTT.